This T cell receptor (beta chain) is from a study of vaccination effects on CD4 cells after COVID-19. Study-level background: A density of over 1.5 million PBMC per well was used; these cells were cultured with approximately 9.1 IU/ml IL-2 and roughly 10 ug/ml peptides. Study findings and constraints: Within healthy vaccinees, only 1 of 255 vaccine-induced clones displayed cross-reactivity with common cold coronaviruses.

CDR1 KGHDR and CDR2 SFDVKD come from the germline V gene. Deletions cut 2 bases from V and 5 bases from J, with 11 bases between. The CDR3 is made up of 14 amino acids. The assay was immunoSEQ multiplex PCR, and TCRdb's table has in-frame clones only and misses some. This sample has about 66,000 clones; roughly 80% occur once, and the top ten carry more than 2%. CD4+ T cells were isolated after approximately 10 days of culture. Two-dose BNT162b2 or mRNA-1273 vaccination was given to participants. In the vaccine recipients, nucleocapsid antibodies were negative and there was no prior SARS-CoV-2 infection. Cultures got half-medium changes with IL-2 on days 3 and 7. Regarding this clone: No antigen is known for it.

J is TRBJ2-5 and V is TRBV24-1; a weak D match, TRBD2 (6 bases). The receptor comes from a human donor who received a COVID-19 vaccine. Sequenced here: CD4+ T cells from PBMCs cultured without peptide, sampled after COVID-19 vaccination. The CDR3 here is CATSDSRGSETQYF. The CDR3 DNA follows: TGTGCCACCAGTGATTCTCGGGGGTCGGAGACCCAGTACTTC.